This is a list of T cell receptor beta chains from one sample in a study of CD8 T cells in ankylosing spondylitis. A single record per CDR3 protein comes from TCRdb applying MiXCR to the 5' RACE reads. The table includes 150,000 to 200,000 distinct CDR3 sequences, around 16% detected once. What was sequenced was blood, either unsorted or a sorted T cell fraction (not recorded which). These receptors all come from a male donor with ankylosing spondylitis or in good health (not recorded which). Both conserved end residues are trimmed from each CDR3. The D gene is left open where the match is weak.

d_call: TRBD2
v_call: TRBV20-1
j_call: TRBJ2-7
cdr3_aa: SAPREGGLEQY

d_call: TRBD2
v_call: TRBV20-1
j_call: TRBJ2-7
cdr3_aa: SASRGGATTYEQY

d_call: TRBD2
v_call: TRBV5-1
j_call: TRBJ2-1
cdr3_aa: ASSYDSGSWYNEQF

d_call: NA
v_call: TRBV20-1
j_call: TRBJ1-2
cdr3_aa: SAREQVNYGYT

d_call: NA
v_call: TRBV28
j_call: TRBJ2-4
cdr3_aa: ASSLQSLAKNIQY

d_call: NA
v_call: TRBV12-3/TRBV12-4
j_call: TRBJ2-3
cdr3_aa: ASTPGRAVVTDTQY

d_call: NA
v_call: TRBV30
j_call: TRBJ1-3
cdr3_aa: AWSVGGTIY

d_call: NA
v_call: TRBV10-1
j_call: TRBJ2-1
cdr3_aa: ASSESGSYEQF

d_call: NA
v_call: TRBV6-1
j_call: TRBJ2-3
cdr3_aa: ASSEGGARD

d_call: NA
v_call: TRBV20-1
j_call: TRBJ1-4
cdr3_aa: SARPDSTTNEKLF

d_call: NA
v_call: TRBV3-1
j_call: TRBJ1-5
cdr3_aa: ASSPGRIDNQPQH

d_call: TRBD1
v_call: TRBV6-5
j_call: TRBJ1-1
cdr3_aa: ASSSGQGAF

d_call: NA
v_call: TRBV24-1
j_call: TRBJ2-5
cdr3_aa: ATSDATGNQETQY

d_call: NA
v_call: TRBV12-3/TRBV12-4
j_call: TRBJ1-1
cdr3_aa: ASTMTSLGRGEAF

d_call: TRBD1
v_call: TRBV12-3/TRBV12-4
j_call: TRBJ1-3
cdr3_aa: ASTPDRGHTIY

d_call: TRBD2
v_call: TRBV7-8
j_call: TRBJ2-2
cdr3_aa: ASSSRASGNTGELF

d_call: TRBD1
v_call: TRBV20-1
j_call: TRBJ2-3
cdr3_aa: SASVTGGADTQY

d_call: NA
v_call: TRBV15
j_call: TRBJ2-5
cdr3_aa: ATSRDPGHQETQY

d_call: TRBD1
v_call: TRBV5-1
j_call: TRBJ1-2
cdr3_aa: ATPGQLDRADYGYT

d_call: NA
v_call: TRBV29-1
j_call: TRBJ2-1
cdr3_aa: SGTAGTTAFEQF

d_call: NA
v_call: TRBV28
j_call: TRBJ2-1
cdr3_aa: ASTGFSYNEQF

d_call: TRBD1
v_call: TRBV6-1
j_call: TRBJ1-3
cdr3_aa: ASRTPGQTLSGNTIY

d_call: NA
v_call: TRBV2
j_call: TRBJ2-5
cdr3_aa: ASEDRLQETQY

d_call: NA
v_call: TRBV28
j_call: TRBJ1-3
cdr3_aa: ASRLVLSGNTIY

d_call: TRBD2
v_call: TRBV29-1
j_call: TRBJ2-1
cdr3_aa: SVKGLAEYNEQF

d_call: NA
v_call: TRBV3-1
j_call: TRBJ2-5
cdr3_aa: ASKKGEGGETQY

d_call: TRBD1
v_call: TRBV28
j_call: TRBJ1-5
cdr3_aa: ASSLTGQGHQPQH

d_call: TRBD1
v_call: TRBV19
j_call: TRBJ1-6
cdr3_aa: ASSPGTGDSPLH

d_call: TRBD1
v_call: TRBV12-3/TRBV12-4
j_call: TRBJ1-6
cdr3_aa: ASSPDRGLRSPLH

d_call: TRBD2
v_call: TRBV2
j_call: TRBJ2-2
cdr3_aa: ASSDGLAGGEAGELF

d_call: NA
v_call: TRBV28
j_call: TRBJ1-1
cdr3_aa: ASSPEWVSAEAF

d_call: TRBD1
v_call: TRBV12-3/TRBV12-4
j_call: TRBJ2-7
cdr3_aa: ASTTMDRGPYEQY

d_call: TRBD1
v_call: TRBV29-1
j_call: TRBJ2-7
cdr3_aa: SVGQGLGVEQY

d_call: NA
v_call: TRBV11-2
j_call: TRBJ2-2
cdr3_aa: ASSERSAALTNTGELF

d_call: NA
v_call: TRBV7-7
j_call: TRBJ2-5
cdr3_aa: ASSLGTESETQY

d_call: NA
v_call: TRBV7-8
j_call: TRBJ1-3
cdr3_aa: ASSSFLNTIY

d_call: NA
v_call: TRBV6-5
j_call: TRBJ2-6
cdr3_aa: ASSYGSGANVLT

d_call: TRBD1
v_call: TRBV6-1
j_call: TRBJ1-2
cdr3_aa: ASSLTGALYGYT

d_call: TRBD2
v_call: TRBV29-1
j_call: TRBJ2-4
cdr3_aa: SVEKGRERNIQY

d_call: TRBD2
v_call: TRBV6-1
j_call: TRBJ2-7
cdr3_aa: ASTEVAGGYEQY

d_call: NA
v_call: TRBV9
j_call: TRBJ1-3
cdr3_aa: ASSVDSGGTGNTIY

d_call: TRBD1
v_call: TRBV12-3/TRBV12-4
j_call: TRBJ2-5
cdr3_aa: ASSLTGKETQY

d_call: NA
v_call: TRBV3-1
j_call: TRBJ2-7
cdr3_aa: ASSPPGRSHYEQY

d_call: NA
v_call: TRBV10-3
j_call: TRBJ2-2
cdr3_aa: AITQTKETSTGELF

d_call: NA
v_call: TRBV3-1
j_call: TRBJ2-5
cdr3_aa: ASSQEETQY

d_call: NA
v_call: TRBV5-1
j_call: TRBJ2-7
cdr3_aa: ASSLAQEQY

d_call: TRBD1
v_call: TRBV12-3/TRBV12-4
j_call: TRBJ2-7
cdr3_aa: ASSKDRIYEQY

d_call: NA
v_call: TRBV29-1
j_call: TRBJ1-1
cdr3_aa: SVEGNTEAF

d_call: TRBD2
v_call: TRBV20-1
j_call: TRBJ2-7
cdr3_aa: SARWDYRSEQY